The clone carrying this T cell receptor (beta chain) was seen a handful of times. Antigen: not known. PCR amplification relied on 60 Vbeta primers (plus 13 Jbeta primers). Using immunoSEQ multiplex PCR, the repertoire was profiled, and TCRdb retains in-frame clones only, with some absent. The sample has 160,000 or so clones, 80% to 90% seen once. The sample originates from a study of cytomegalovirus exposure and HLA in healthy donors. In the study overall: A prior study identified just under 120 million unique TCR beta sequences from about 179 million T cells. Whole-study results and caveats: Serostatus for CMV was the only available immune exposure information.

As for the donors, each was a healthy bone marrow donor. The germline V gene encodes CDR1 SEHNR and CDR2 FQNEAQ (reference sequence). V was trimmed by 1 base and J by 1 base, leaving 11 bases between them. This CDR3 comprises 15 residues. The gene calls are TRBV7-9 and TRBJ2-7; D not certain. The receptor was isolated from a woman between 18 and 30 years old in good health and CMV-seronegative. The specimen was PBMCs. The CDR3 reads CASSLVDSISYEQYF. The CDR3 nucleotides read TGTGCCAGCAGCTTAGTTGACTCTATTTCCTACGAGCAGTACTTC.